Sequencing of this T cell receptor (beta chain) was carried out in a study of cytomegalovirus exposure and HLA in healthy donors. This CDR3 has 12 amino acids. CDR1 and CDR2 (germline): MNHNS, SASEGT. V gave up 7 bases and J gave up 5 bases, with 11 bases separating them. Overall study findings and caveats: What a later analysis showed was that several of the most significant clusters appeared linked to common viral pathogens. A later analysis found most CMV-associated TCR beta chains apparently HLA-restricted.

The PCR employed 60 Vbeta primers together with 13 Jbeta primers. Sequencing used immunoSEQ multiplex PCR; TCRdb keeps in-frame clones, though not all of them. The sample lists just over 150,000 clones, 84% occurring once. Comment on this clone: Its target is not known.

Specimen: PBMCs. The chain employs TRBV6-1 and TRBJ1-1; unclear D gene. This TCR derives from a man between 18 and 35 years old in good health and CMV-seronegative. CDR3 protein: CASMGRLTEAFF. For the CDR3, the DNA is TGTGCCAGCATGGGTCGACTAACTGAAGCTTTCTTT.